What follows describes a single TCR beta chain. This entry comes from a study of T cells after yellow fever vaccination. This CDR3 region has 11 residues. A single record per CDR3 protein comes from TCRdb applying MiXCR to the 5' RACE reads. The data contain over 300,000 distinct CDR3 sequences, around 6.8% of them singletons. The sequencing here drew on PBMCs, taken more than 40 days after the first yellow fever vaccination. This receptor was identified in a man aged 18 to 30 who received the YFV17D yellow fever vaccine. V usage is TRBV21-1 and J usage is TRBJ1-1; the table's D gene call, TRBD1, was not cross checked with the DNA. TRBV21-1 is deemed a pseudogene. The CDR3 coding sequence is TGTGCCAGCTTAAAGGGGACAGAAGCTTTCTTT. Residues: CASLKGTEAFF.